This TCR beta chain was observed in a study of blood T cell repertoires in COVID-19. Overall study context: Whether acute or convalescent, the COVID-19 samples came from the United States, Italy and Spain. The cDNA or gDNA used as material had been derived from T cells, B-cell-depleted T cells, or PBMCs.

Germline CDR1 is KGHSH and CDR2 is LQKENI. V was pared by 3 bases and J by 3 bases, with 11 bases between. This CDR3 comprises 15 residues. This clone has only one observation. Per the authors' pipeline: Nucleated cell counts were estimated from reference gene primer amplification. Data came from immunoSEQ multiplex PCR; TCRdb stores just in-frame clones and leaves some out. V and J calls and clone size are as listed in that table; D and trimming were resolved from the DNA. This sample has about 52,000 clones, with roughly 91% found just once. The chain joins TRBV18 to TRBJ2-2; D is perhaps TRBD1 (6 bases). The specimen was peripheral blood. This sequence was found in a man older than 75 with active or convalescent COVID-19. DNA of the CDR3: TGTGCCAGCTCACCTTACAGGGATGACACCGGGGAGCTGTTTTTT. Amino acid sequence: CASSPYRDDTGELFF. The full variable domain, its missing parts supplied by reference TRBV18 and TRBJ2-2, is NAGVMQNPRHLVRRRGQEARLRCSPMKGHSHVYWYRQLPEEGLKFMVYLQKENIIDESGMPKERFSAEFPKEGPSILRIQQVVRGDSAAYFCASSPYRDDTGELFFGEGSRLTVL.